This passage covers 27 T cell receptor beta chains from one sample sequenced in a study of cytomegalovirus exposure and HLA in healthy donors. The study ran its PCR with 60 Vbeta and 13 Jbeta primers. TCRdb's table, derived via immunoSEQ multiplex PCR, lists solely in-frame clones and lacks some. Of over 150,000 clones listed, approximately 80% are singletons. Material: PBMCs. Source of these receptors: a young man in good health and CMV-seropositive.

Written as DNA, the CDR3 is TGTGCCAGCACCGGGGGGGCCTTAGATACGCAGTATTTT. It encodes CASTGGALDTQYF. This chain uses TRBV6-6 with TRBJ2-3, with 8 bases that match TRBD2. The CDR3 extends over 13 amino acids. CDR1 is MNHNY and CDR2 is SVGAGI in the germline V gene (reference sequence). The J segment lost 5 bases and the V segment lost 7 bases, leaving 5 bases of the junction unmatched.

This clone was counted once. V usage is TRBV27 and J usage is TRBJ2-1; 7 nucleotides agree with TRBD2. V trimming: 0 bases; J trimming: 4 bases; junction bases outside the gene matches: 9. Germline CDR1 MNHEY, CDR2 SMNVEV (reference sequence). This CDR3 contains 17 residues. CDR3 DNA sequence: TGTGCCAGCAGTTTATCATCGGGGACTACCCTATACAATGAGCAGTTCTTC. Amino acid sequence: CASSLSSGTTLYNEQFF.

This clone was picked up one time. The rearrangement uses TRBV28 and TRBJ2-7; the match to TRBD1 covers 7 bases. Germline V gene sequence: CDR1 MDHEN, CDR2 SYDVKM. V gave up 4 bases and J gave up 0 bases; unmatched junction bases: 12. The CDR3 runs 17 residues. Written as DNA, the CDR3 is TGTGCCAGCAGTTCCCCCACAGGGGCGGTAAGCTCCTACGAGCAGTACTTC. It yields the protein CASSSPTGAVSSYEQYF.

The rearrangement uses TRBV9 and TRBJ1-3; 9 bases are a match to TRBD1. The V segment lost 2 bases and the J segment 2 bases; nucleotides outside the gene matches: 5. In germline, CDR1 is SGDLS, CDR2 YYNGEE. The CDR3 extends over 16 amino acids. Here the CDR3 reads CASSVADRGTGNTIYF. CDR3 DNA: TGTGCCAGCAGCGTCGCGGACAGGGGAACTGGAAACACCATATATTTT.

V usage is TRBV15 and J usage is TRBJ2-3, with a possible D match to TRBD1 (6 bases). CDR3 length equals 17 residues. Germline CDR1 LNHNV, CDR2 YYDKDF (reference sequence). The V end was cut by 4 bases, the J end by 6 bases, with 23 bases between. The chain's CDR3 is CATSKKNRDISLDTQYF. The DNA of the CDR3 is TGTGCCACCAGCAAAAAAAACCGGGACATCAGCTTGGATACGCAGTATTTT.

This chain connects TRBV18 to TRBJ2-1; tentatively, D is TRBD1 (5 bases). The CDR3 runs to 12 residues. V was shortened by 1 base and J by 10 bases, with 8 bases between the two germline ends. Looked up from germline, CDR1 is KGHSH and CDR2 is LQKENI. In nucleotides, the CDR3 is TGTGCCAGCTCACCACAGGGGAACGAGCAGTTCTTC. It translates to CASSPQGNEQFF.

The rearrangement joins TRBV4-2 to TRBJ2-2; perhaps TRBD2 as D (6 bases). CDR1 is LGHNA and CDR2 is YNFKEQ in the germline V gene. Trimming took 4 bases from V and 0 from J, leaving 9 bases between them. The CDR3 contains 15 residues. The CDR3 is CASSPGTANTGELFF. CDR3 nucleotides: TGTGCCAGCAGCCCGGGGACTGCGAACACCGGGGAGCTGTTTTTT.

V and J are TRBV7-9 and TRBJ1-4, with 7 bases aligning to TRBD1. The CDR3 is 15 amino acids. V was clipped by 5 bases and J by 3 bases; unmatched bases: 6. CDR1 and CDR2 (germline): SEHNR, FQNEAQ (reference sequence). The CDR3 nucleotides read TGTGCCAGCAGCCCCCGGACAGGACCTAATGAAAAACTGTTTTTT. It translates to CASSPRTGPNEKLFF.

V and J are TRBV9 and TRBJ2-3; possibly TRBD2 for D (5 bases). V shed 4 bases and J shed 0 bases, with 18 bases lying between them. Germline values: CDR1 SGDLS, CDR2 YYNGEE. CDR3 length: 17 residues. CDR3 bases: TGTGCCAGCAGCCCCGAGGGCGGTCGATCTAGCACAGATACGCAGTATTTT. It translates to CASSPEGGRSSTDTQYF. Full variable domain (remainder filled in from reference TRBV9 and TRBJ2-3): DSGVTQTPKHLITATGQRVTLRCSPRSGDLSVYWYQQSLDQGLQFLIQYYNGEERAKGNILERFSAQQFPDLHSELNLSSLELGDSALYFCASSPEGGRSSTDTQYFGPGTRLTVL.

CDR3 coding DNA: TGCGCCAGCAGCGGTCTAACGAGCACAGATACGCAGTATTTT. The encoded protein is CASSGLTSTDTQYF. This sequence joins TRBV4-1 and TRBJ2-3; no clear D. Trimming left V 5 bases short and J 0 bases short, with 9 bases between. Germline CDR1 reads MGHRA; CDR2 reads YSYEKL. The CDR3 covers 14 residues.

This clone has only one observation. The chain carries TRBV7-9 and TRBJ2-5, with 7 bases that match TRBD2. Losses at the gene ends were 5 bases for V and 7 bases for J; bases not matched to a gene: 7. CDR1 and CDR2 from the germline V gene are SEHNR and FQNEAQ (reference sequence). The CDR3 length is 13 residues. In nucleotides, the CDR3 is TGTGCCAGCAGCCCCGTCCCGGGAGGGACCCAGTACTTC. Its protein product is CASSPVPGGTQYF.

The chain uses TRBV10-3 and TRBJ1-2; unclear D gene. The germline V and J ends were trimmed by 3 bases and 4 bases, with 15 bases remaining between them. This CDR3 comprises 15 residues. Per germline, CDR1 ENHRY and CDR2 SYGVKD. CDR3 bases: TGTGCCATCAGTGACGTCGCCCGGGTAGCCTATGGCTACACCTTC. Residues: CAISDVARVAYGYTF.

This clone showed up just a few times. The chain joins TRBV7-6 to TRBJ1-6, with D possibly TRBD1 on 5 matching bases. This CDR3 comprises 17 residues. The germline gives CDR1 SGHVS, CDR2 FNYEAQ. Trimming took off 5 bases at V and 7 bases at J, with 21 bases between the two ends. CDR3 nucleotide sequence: TGTGCCAGCAGCAACATTCTTAAGGGGCGCTTCAATTCACCCCTCCACTTT. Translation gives CASSNILKGRFNSPLHF.

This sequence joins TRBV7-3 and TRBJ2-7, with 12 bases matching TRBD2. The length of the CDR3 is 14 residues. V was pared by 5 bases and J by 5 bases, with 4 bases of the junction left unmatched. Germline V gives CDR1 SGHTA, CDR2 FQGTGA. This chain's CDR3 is CASSPSGGEDEQYF. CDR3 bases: TGTGCCAGCAGCCCTAGCGGGGGGGAGGACGAGCAGTACTTC.

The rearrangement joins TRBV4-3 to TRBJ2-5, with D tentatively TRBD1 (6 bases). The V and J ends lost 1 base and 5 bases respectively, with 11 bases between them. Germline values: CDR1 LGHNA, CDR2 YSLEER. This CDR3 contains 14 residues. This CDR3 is CASSQGQGRETQYF. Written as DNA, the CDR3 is TGCGCCAGCAGCCAAGGTCAGGGGCGGGAGACCCAGTACTTC.

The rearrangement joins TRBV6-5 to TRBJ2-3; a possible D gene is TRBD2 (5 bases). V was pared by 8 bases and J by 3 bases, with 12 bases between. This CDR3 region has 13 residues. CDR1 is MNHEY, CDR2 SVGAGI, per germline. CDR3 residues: CASRDQGTDTQYF. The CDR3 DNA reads TGTGCCAGCCGGGATCAAGGGACAGATACGCAGTATTTT.

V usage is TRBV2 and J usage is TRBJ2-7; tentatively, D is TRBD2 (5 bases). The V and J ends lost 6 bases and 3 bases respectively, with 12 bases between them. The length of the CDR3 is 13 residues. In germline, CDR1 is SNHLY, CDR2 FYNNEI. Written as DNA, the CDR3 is TGTGCCAGCAGCCGCGGGCAGGACTACGAGCAGTACTTC. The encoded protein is CASSRGQDYEQYF.

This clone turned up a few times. The CDR3 loop is CASSPETGGRTQYF. CDR3 coding DNA: TGTGCCAGCAGCCCAGAAACAGGGGGTAGGACCCAGTACTTC. The rearrangement links TRBV5-6 to TRBJ2-5; 8 bases are shared with TRBD1. The germline CDR1 and CDR2 sequences are SGHDT and YYEEEE. This CDR3 comprises 14 residues. The ends lost 4 bases at V and 7 bases at J; junction bases unmatched: 9.

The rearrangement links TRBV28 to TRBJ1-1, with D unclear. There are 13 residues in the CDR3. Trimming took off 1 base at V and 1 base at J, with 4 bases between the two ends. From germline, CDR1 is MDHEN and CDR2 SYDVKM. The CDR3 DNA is TGTGCCAGCAGTTTATACGGGAACACTGAAGCTTTCTTT. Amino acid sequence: CASSLYGNTEAFF.

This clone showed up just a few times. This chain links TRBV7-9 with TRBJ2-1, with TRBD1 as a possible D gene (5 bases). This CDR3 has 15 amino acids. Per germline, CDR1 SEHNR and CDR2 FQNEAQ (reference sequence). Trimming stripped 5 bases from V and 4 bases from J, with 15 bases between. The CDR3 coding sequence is TGTGCCAGCAGCCAGAAGCAGGGTTTTTACAATGAGCAGTTCTTC. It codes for CASSQKQGFYNEQFF. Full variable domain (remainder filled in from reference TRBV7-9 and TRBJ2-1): DTGVSQNPRHKITKRGQNVTFRCDPISEHNRLYWYRQTLGQGPEFLTYFQNEAQLEKSRLLSDRFSAERPKGSFSTLEIQRTEQGDSAMYLCASSQKQGFYNEQFFGPGTRLTVL.

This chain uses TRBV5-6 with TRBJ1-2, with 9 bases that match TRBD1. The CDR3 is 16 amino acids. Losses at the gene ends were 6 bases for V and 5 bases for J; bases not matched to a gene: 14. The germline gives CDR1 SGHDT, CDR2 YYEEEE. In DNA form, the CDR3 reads TGTGCCAGCACCCCTGGGGGCGGGACAGGGTTTTATGGCTACACCTTC. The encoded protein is CASTPGGGTGFYGYTF.

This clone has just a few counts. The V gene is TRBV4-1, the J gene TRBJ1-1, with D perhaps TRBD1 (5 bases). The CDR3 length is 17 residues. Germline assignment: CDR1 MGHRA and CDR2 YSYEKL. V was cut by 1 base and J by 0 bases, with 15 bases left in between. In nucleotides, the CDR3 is TGCGCCAGCAGCCAAGTGATTCAGGGTCTAATGAACACTGAAGCTTTCTTT. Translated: CASSQVIQGLMNTEAFF.

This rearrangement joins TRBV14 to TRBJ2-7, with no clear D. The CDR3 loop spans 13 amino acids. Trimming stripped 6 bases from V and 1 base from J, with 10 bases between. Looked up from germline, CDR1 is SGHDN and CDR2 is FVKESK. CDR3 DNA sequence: TGTGCCAGCAGTAACAGCCAATCCTACGAGCAGTACTTC. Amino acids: CASSNSQSYEQYF.

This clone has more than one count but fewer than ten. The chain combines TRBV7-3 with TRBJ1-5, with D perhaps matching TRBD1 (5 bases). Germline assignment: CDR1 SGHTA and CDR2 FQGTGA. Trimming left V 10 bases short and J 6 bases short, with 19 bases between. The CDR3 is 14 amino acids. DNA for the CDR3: TGTGCCAACATGTGGGGCACGGGGGTTCAGCCCCAGCATTTT. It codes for CANMWGTGVQPQHF.

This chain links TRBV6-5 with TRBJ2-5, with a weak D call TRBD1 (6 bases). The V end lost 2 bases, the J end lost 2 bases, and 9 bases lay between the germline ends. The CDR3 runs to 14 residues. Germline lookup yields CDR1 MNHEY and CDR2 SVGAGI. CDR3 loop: CASSYNDRQETQYF. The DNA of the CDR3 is TGTGCCAGCAGTTACAACGACAGGCAAGAGACCCAGTACTTC.

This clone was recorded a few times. The CDR3 DNA sequence: TGCGCCAGCAGCCCCGGACAGGGCATGTACGAGCAGTACTTC. The encoded protein is CASSPGQGMYEQYF. The gene calls are TRBV5-1 and TRBJ2-7; 8 bases align to TRBD1. Losses at the gene ends were 4 bases for V and 4 bases for J; bases not matched to a gene: 7. Germline CDR1 SGHRS, CDR2 YFSETQ. This CDR3 has 14 amino acids. Full variable domain (missing parts from reference TRBV5-1 and TRBJ2-7): KAGVTQTPRYLIKTRGQQVTLSCSPISGHRSVSWYQQTPGQGLQFLFEYFSETQRNKGNFPGRFSGRQFSNSRSEMNVSTLELGDSALYLCASSPGQGMYEQYFGPGTRLTVT.

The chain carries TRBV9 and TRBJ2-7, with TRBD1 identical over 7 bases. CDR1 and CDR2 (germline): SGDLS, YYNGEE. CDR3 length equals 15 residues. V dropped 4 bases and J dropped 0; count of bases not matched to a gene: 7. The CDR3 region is CASSSGGHFSYEQYF. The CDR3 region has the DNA TGTGCCAGCAGCTCAGGGGGACACTTCTCCTACGAGCAGTACTTC.